Below, one TCR beta chain is given with its context. The antigen is undetermined. This sample is part of a study of blood T cells in healthy people across ages. Study-wide results and caveats: When set beside aged donors, long-lived donors presented more naive CD4+ cells and higher diversity.

Then a second PCR, running roughly 7 to 11 cycles, was carried out with a sample-barcoded 5' primer and a J-beta primer mix. Each sample yielded at least 2.5 million CDR3-containing paired-end reads. MiXCR, applied by TCRdb to the 5' RACE reads, yields one record per CDR3 protein. The sample contains about 1.6 million distinct CDR3 sequences, around 35% of which appear only once. Isolated per sample were at least 6.5 million PBMCs. This CDR3 region has 17 residues. The V gene end was trimmed by 1 base and the J gene end by 1 base; junction bases not matched to a gene: 12. CDR1 is DFQATT and CDR2 is SNEGSKA in the germline V gene (reference sequence).

Specimen: blood. The chain combines TRBV20-1 with TRBJ2-7; 8 nucleotides align to TRBD1. The receptor was isolated from a woman aged 25-40 years in good health. The DNA for the CDR3 is TGCAGTGCTAGAGCGTCTCAGGGGGCTATGCTTTCCTACGAGCAGTACTTC. Translating gives CSARASQGAMLSYEQYF.